The text below deals with one TCR beta chain. This sample was taken from a study of T cell changes during pregnancy in multiple sclerosis. Sequencing was performed with immunoSEQ multiplex PCR; in TCRdb, only in-frame clones are kept and a portion is missing. This repertoire shows roughly 40,000 clones, roughly nine tenths found once; its top ten account for roughly 1.2%. Per the germline V gene, CDR1 is GTSNPN and CDR2 is SVGIG (reference sequence). The CDR3 covers 14 residues. V was trimmed by 3 bases and J by 7 bases, leaving 18 bases between them. The TCR comes from a female donor with multiple sclerosis, enrolled in a pregnancy study. The gene calls are TRBV30 and TRBJ1-1; D remains ambiguous. This specimen was peripheral blood, taken before pregnancy. Here the CDR3 DNA reads TGTGCCTGGAGCGGTGAGACACGCGTTTTTGAAGCTTTCTTT. Amino acid sequence: CAWSGETRVFEAFF.